This T cell receptor beta chain derives from a study of blood T cell repertoires in COVID-19. Study as a whole: Both acute and convalescent COVID-19 samples were obtained from the United States, Italy and Spain. The cDNA or gDNA used as material had been derived from T cells, B-cell-depleted T cells, or PBMCs.

Original methodology: The assay estimated nucleated cells by amplifying reference gene primers. Here immunoSEQ multiplex PCR was the method, and the copy in TCRdb shows in-frame clones only, minus some. The V and J calls and clone size were taken over from that table, and D and trimming were inferred from the DNA. Of approximately 290,000 clones in the sample, over 75% are singletons; the top ten hold approximately 12%. Germline loops: CDR1 MDHEN, CDR2 SYDVKM. The CDR3 length is 13 residues. V was shortened by 6 bases and J by 5 bases, with 13 bases between the two germline ends. Sequencing was done on a sample of peripheral blood. This chain joins TRBV28 and TRBJ1-2, with D possibly matching TRBD1 (6 bases). This receptor was identified in a woman aged 55-69 years with acute or convalescent COVID-19. In DNA, the CDR3 is TGTGCCAGCAGCCGGATTCAGGGGTATGGCTACACCTTC. Translation: CASSRIQGYGYTF.